The subject of this entry is one T cell receptor beta chain. This entry is derived from a study of blood T cell repertoires in COVID-19. As for the study in general: PBMCs, B-cell-depleted T cells, or T cells provided the cDNA or gDNA that made up the material.

Seattle's enrolled individuals joined amid active infection and were then monitored longitudinally. Authors' methods: Amplification with reference gene primers provided the estimates of nucleated cell counts. The protocol was immunoSEQ multiplex PCR, while the TCRdb copy is restricted to in-frame clones and leaves out a portion. V, J and clone size reflect that table, while D and trimming were determined from the DNA. This sample carries fewer than 200,000 clones, approximately 91% of them seen once, and the ten largest clones take approximately 5%. After removal of 2 bases from V and 6 bases from J, the junction contained 6 bases not matched to a gene. The length of the CDR3 is 14 residues. In germline, CDR1 is MNHEY, CDR2 SVGEGT.

The sequencing input was peripheral blood. The sequence was obtained from a man aged 18 to 35 with COVID-19, enrolled during active disease. This chain joins TRBV6-2 or TRBV6-3 and TRBJ2-7, with 8 positions matching TRBD2. This chain's CDR3 is CASSYLREGPEQYF. In DNA form, the CDR3 reads TGTGCCAGCAGTTACCTTCGGGAGGGCCCCGAGCAGTACTTC.